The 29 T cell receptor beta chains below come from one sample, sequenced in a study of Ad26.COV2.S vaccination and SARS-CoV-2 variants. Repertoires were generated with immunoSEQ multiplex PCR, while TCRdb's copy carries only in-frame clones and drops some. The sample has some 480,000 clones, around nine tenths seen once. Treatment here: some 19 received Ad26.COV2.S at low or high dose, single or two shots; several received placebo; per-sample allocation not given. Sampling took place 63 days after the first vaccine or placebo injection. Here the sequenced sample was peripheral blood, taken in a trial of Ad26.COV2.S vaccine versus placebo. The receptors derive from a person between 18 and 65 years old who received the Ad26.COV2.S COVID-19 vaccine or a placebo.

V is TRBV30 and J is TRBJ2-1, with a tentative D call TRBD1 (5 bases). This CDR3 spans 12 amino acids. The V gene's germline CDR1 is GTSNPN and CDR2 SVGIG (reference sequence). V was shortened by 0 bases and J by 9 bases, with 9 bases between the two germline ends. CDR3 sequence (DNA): TGTGCCTGGAGTGTTTGGGGCCGTGAGCAGTTCTTC. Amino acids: CAWSVWGREQFF.

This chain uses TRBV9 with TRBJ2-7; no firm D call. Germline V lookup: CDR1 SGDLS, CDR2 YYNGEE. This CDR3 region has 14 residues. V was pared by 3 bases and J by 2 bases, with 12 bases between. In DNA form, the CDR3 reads TGTGCCAGCAGCGCAAACACGCTCCCCTACGAGCAGTACTTC. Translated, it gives CASSANTLPYEQYF.

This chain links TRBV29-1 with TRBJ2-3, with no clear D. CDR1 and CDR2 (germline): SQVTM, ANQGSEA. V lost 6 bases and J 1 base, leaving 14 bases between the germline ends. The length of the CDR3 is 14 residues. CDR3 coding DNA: TGCAGCGTCACCAGAATCGGCCGCACAGATACGCAGTATTTT. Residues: CSVTRIGRTDTQYF.

CDR3 loop: CASSMQGGRTGWSLRYNEQFF. The CDR3 DNA follows: TGTGCCAGTAGTATGCAAGGGGGGCGGACAGGTTGGTCGCTACGGTACAATGAGCAGTTCTTC. This rearrangement joins TRBV19 to TRBJ2-1, with D perhaps matching TRBD1 (7 bases). Trimming left V 3 bases short and J 4 bases short, with 31 bases between. Germline V gene sequence: CDR1 LNHDA, CDR2 SQIVND (reference sequence). This CDR3 contains 21 residues.

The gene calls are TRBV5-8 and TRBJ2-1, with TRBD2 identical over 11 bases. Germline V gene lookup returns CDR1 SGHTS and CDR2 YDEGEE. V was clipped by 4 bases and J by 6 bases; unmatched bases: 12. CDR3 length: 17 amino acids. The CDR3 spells CASSRLGTSGYPNEQFF. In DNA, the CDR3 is TGTGCCAGCAGCCGTCTCGGGACTAGCGGTTACCCCAATGAGCAGTTCTTC.

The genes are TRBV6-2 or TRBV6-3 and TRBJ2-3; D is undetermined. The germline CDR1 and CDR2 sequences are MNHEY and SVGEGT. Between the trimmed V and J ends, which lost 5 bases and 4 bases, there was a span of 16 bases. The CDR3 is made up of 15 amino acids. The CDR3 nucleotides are TGTGCCAGCAGTACCGTTAGGACCACTCCAGATACGCAGTATTTT. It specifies CASSTVRTTPDTQYF.

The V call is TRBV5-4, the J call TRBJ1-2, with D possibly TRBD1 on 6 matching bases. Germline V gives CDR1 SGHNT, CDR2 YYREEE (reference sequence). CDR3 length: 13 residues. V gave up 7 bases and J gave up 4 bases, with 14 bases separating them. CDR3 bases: TGTGCCAGCGGGCAGGGGCCTAGCTATGGCTACACCTTC. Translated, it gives CASGQGPSYGYTF.

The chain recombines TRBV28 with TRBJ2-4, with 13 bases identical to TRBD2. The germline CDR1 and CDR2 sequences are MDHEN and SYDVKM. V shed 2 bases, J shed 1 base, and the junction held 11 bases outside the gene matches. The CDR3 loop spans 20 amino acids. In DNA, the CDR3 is TGTGCCAGCAGTTTAGGGGGACTAGCGGGACCACGAGGGGCCAAAAACATTCAGTACTTC. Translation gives CASSLGGLAGPRGAKNIQYF.

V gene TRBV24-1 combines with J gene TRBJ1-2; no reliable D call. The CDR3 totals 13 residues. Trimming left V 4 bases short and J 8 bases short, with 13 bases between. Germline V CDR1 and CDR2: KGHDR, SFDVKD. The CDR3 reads CATSDIQARGYTF. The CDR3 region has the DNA TGTGCCACCAGTGACATCCAGGCACGGGGCTACACCTTC.

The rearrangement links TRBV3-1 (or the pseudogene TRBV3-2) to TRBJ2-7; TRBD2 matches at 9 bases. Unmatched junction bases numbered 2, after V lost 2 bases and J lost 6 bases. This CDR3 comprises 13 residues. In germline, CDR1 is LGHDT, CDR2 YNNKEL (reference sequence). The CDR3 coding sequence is TGTGCCAGCAGCCAAATGACTAGCGGCGAGCAGTACTTC. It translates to CASSQMTSGEQYF.

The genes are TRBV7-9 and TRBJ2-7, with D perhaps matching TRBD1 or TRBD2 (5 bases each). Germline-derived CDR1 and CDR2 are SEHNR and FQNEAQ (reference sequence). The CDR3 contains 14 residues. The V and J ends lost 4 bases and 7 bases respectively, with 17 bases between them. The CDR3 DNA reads TGTGCCAGCAGCTCTAGCTCAGGGTTCGGGGAGCAGTACTTC. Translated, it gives CASSSSSGFGEQYF.

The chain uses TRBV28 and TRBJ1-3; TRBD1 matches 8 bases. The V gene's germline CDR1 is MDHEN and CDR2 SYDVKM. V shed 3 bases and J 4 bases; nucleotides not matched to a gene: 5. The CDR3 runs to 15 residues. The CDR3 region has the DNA TGTGCCAGCAGTTTGCAGGGGGCCGGAGGAAACACCATATATTTT. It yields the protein CASSLQGAGGNTIYF.

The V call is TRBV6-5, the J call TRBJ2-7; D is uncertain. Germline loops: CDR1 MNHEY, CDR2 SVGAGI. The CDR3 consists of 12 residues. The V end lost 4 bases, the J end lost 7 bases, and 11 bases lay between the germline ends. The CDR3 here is CASSFSGGEQYF. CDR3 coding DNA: TGTGCCAGCAGTTTCTCTGGTGGTGAGCAGTACTTC.

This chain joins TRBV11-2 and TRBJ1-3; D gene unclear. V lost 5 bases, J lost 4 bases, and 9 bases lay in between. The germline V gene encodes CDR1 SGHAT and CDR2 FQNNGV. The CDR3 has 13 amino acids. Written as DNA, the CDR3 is TGTGCCAGCAGCGTGAGTCCCGGAAACACCATATATTTT. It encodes CASSVSPGNTIYF.

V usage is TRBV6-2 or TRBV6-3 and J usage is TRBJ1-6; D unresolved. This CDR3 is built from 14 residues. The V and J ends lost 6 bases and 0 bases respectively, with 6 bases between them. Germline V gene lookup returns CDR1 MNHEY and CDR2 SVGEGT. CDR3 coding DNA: TGTGCCAGCAGCCAGAGCTCCTATAATTCACCCCTCCACTTT. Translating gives CASSQSSYNSPLHF.

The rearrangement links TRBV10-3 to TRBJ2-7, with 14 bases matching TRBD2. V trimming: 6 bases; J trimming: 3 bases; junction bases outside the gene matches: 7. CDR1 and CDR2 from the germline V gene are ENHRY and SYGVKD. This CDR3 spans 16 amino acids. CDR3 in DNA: TGTGCCATCAGCCCAATGGGACTAGCGGGAGACTACGAGCAGTACTTC. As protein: CAISPMGLAGDYEQYF.

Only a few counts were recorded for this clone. The CDR3 DNA reads as TGTGCCAGCAGTTACGAATTGTTTGGACAGGCTGAAGCTTTCTTT. Amino acid sequence: CASSYELFGQAEAFF. The gene calls are TRBV6-2 or TRBV6-3 and TRBJ1-1, with 7 positions matching TRBD1. CDR3 length: 15 residues. Trimming cost V 2 bases and J 6 bases; bases outside gene matches: 9. CDR1 is MNHEY and CDR2 is SVGEGT in the germline V gene.

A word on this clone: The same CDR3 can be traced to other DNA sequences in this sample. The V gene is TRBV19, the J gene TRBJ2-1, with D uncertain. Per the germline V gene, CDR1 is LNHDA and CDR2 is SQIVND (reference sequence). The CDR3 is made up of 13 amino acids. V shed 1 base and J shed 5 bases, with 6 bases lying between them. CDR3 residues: CASSIGLHNEQFF. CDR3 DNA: TGTGCCAGTAGTATAGGCCTCCACAATGAGCAGTTCTTC.

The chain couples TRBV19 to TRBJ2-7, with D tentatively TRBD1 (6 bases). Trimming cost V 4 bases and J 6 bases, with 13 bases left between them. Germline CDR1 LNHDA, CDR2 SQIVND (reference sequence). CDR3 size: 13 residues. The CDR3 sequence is CASSRQGTLEQYF. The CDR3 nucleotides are TGTGCCAGTAGTAGGCAGGGGACCCTCGAGCAGTACTTC.

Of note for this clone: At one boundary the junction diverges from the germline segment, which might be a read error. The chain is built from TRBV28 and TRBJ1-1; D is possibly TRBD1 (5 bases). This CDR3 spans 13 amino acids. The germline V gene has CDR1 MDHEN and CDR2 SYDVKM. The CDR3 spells CVSTQGMWAEAFF. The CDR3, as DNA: TGTGTCAGCACGCAGGGCATGTGGGCTGAAGCTTTCTTT.

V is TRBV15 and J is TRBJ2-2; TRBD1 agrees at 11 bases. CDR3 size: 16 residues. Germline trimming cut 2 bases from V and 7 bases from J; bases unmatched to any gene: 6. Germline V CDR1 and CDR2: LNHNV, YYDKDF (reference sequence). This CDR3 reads CATSRLGQGAGGELFF. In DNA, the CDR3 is TGTGCCACCAGCAGACTTGGACAGGGGGCTGGCGGGGAGCTGTTTTTT. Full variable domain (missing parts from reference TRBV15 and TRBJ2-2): DAMVIQNPRYQVTQFGKPVTLSCSQTLNHNVMYWYQQKSSQAPKLLFHYYDKDFNNEADTPDNFQSRRPNTSFCFLDIRSPGLGDTAMYLCATSRLGQGAGGELFFGEGSRLTVL.

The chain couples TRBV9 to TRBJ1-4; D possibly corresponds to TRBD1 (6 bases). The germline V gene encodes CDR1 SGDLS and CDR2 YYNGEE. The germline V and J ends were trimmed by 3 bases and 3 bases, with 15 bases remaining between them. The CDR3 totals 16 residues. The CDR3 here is CASSGGGRASNEKLFF. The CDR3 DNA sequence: TGTGCCAGCAGCGGAGGGGGGAGGGCCTCTAATGAAAAACTGTTTTTT.

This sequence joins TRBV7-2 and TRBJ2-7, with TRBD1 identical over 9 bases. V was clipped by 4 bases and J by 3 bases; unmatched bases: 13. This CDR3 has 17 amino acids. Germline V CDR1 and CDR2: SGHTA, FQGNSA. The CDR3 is CASSSGTGLQGVYEQYF. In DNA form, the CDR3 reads TGTGCCAGCAGCTCCGGGACAGGGTTACAGGGTGTCTACGAGCAGTACTTC.

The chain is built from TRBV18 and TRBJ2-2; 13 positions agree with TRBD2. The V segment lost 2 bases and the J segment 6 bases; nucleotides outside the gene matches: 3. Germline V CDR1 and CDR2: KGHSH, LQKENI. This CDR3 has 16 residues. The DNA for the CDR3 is TGTGCCAGCTCACCAGCGACTAGCGGGAGGTCCGGGGAGCTGTTTTTT. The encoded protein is CASSPATSGRSGELFF. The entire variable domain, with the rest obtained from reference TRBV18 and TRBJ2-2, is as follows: NAGVMQNPRHLVRRRGQEARLRCSPMKGHSHVYWYRQLPEEGLKFMVYLQKENIIDESGMPKERFSAEFPKEGPSILRIQQVVRGDSAAYFCASSPATSGRSGELFFGEGSRLTVL.

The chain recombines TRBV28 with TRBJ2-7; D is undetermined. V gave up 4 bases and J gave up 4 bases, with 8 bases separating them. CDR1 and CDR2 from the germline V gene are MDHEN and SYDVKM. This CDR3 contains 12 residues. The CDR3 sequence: CASSSIPYEQYF. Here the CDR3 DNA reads TGTGCCAGCAGTTCTATCCCATACGAGCAGTACTTC. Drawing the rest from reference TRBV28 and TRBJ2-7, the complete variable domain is DVKVTQSSRYLVKRTGEKVFLECVQDMDHENMFWYRQDPGLGLRLIYFSYDVKMKEKGDIPEGYSVSREKKERFSLILESASTNQTSMYLCASSSIPYEQYFGPGTRLTVT.

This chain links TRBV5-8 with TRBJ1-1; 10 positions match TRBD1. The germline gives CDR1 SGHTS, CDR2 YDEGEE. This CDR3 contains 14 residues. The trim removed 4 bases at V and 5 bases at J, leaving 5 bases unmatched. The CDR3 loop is CASSRDRGLTEAFF. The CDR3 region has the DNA TGTGCCAGCAGCCGGGACAGGGGATTGACTGAAGCTTTCTTT.

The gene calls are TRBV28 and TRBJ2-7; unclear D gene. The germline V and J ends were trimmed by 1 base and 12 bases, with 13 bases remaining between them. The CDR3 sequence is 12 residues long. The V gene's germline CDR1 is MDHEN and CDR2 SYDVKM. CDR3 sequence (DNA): TGTGCCAGCAGTTTATCCCTGCAGGAACCGTACTTC. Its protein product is CASSLSLQEPYF.

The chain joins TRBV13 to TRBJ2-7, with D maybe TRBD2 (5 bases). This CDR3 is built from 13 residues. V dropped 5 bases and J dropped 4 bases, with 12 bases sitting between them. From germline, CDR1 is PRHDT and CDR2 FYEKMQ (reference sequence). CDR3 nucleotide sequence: TGTGCCAGCAGCCGGTCGGGGATGTACGAGCAGTACTTC. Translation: CASSRSGMYEQYF.

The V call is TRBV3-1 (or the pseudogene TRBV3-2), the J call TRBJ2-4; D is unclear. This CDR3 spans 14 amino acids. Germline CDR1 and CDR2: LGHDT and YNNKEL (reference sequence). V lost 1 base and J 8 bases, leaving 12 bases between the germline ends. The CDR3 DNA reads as TGTGCCAGCAGCCAAGTGAACAGTAGATACATTCAGTACTTC. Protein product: CASSQVNSRYIQYF.